What follows are 31 T cell receptor beta chains derived from one specimen sequenced in a study of CD8+ T cells in alopecia areata. Sequencing templates came from extracted RNA that was reverse transcribed into cDNA. Data came from immunoSEQ multiplex PCR; TCRdb stores just in-frame clones and leaves some out. The sample shows around 100,000 clones, 55% of them seen only once. The sequencing sample was made of CD4+ T cells sorted from blood. The receptors were sampled from a human donor in good health.

This clone was observed a handful of times. The chain links TRBV6-5 to TRBJ2-7; either TRBD1 or TRBD2 may fit D (5 bases each). CDR1 and CDR2 (germline): MNHEY, SVGAGI. This CDR3 contains 15 residues. Trimming stripped 5 bases from V and 3 bases from J, with 17 bases between. The DNA of the CDR3 is TGTGCCAGCAGTCGGGACGGTTCGGGTGGCTACGAGCAGTACTTC. The encoded protein is CASSRDGSGGYEQYF.

The sample holds a few counts of this clone. This chain connects TRBV20-1 to TRBJ2-3; D gene unclear. In germline, CDR1 is DFQATT, CDR2 SNEGSKA (reference sequence). The length of the CDR3 is 11 residues. Trimming removed 4 bases from V and 3 bases from J, with 5 bases in between. In DNA, the CDR3 is TGCAGTGCTACTCCAACAGATACGCAGTATTTT. This translates into CSATPTDTQYF.

This chain links TRBV7-9 with TRBJ2-5; the D is unclear. Trimming took off 3 bases at V and 5 bases at J, with 13 bases between the two ends. There are 14 residues in the CDR3. CDR1 is SEHNR, CDR2 FQNEAQ, per germline (reference sequence). CDR3 amino acids: CASSFMSVQETQYF. For the CDR3, the DNA is TGTGCCAGCAGCTTTATGTCAGTCCAGGAGACCCAGTACTTC.

The rearrangement uses TRBV6-5 and TRBJ1-2; 7 bases fit TRBD1. This CDR3 region has 14 residues. The germline V gene encodes CDR1 MNHEY and CDR2 SVGAGI. Trimming cost V 2 bases and J 4 bases; bases outside gene matches: 4. CDR3 in DNA: TGTGCCAGCAGTTACACGACAGGGACCTATGGCTACACCTTC. This gives the protein CASSYTTGTYGYTF.

The chain combines TRBV29-1 with TRBJ1-2; TRBD1 might be the D (6 bases). CDR1 SQVTM and CDR2 ANQGSEA come from the germline V gene. Trimming took 4 bases from V and 7 from J, leaving 13 bases between them. The CDR3 covers 12 residues. CDR3 DNA: TGCAGCGTTGGGACAGCAGCTTTTGGCTACACCTTC. Translating it yields CSVGTAAFGYTF.

The CDR3 protein is CASSYRPQGATEAFF. In DNA, the CDR3 is TGTGCCAGCAGCTACCGACCCCAGGGGGCCACTGAAGCTTTCTTT. V gene TRBV7-2 combines with J gene TRBJ1-1, with 8 bases that match TRBD1. Germline CDR1 is SGHTA and CDR2 is FQGNSA. J gave up 4 bases and V 4 bases, and 8 bases lay outside the gene matches. This CDR3 region has 15 residues.

The chain couples TRBV7-2 to TRBJ1-6, with 8 bases lining up with TRBD1. This CDR3 has 17 amino acids. The J segment lost 3 bases and the V segment lost 5 bases, leaving 9 bases of the junction unmatched. The germline V gene has CDR1 SGHTA and CDR2 FQGNSA. CDR3 sequence (DNA): TGTGCCAGCAGCACGACAGGGGCCCTCCTCTATAATTCACCCCTCCACTTT. It yields the protein CASSTTGALLYNSPLHF. Combining the CDR3 with reference TRBV7-2 and TRBJ1-6 gives the whole variable domain GAGVSQSPSNKVTEKGKDVELRCDPISGHTALYWYRQSLGQGLEFLIYFQGNSAPDKSGLPSDRFSAERTGGSVSTLTIQRTQQEDSAVYLCASSTTGALLYNSPLHFGNGTRLTVT.

The chain combines TRBV7-2 with TRBJ2-7, with D perhaps being TRBD1 or TRBD2 (5 bases each). Germline CDR1 SGHTA, CDR2 FQGNSA. The CDR3 sequence is 15 residues long. V was trimmed by 1 base and J by 5 bases, leaving 15 bases between them. The chain's CDR3 is CASSLENGDLDEQYF. The CDR3 nucleotides read TGTGCCAGCAGCTTAGAAAACGGGGACCTCGACGAGCAGTACTTC. Full variable domain (rest looked up from reference TRBV7-2 and TRBJ2-7): GAGVSQSPSNKVTEKGKDVELRCDPISGHTALYWYRQSLGQGLEFLIYFQGNSAPDKSGLPSDRFSAERTGGSVSTLTIQRTQQEDSAVYLCASSLENGDLDEQYFGPGTRLTVT.

This clone was recorded a few times. This sequence joins TRBV28 and TRBJ2-7; D ambiguous. V lost 2 bases to trimming and J lost 0 bases, with 8 bases between them. From germline, CDR1 is MDHEN and CDR2 SYDVKM. This CDR3 is 14 amino acids long. The CDR3 nucleotides are TGTGCCAGCAGTTTACCGGTGTACTCCTACGAGCAGTACTTC. This sequence encodes CASSLPVYSYEQYF.

The genes are TRBV30 and TRBJ2-5, with TRBD2 as a possible D gene (5 bases). Between the trimmed V and J ends, which lost 5 bases and 5 bases, there was a span of 15 bases. The CDR3 has 13 amino acids. Germline CDR1 and CDR2: GTSNPN and SVGIG (reference sequence). The CDR3 region has the DNA TGTGCCTGGGTCCGGGGTCCTGTGGAGACCCAGTACTTC. Its translation: CAWVRGPVETQYF.

This sequence joins TRBV28 and TRBJ2-7; D gene ambiguous. The CDR3 runs to 14 residues. Germline V lookup: CDR1 MDHEN, CDR2 SYDVKM. Trimming took 8 bases from V and 4 from J, leaving 18 bases between them. This CDR3 is CASGLSRASYEQYF. In DNA form, the CDR3 reads TGTGCCAGCGGCTTATCCCGGGCCTCATACGAGCAGTACTTC. Full variable domain (missing parts from reference TRBV28 and TRBJ2-7): DVKVTQSSRYLVKRTGEKVFLECVQDMDHENMFWYRQDPGLGLRLIYFSYDVKMKEKGDIPEGYSVSREKKERFSLILESASTNQTSMYLCASGLSRASYEQYFGPGTRLTVT.

The chain joins TRBV7-2 to TRBJ1-6; no definite D call. The V end lost 1 base, the J end lost 7 bases, and 17 bases lay between the germline ends. Germline CDR1 SGHTA, CDR2 FQGNSA. CDR3 length equals 17 residues. The CDR3 here is CASSLGAFPGTNSPLHF. Here the CDR3 DNA reads TGTGCCAGCAGCTTAGGGGCGTTCCCTGGAACCAATTCACCCCTCCACTTT.

The V gene is TRBV4-3, the J gene TRBJ2-4; 7 bases line up with TRBD1. The CDR3 totals 18 residues. Germline CDR1 and CDR2: LGHNA and YSLEER. After removal of 0 bases from V and 0 bases from J, the junction contained 8 bases not matched to a gene. DNA of the CDR3: TGCGCCAGCAGCCAAGAAGTTAGGGGGCGGGTAGCCAAAAACATTCAGTACTTC. Encoded protein: CASSQEVRGRVAKNIQYF.

The chain carries TRBV10-2 and TRBJ1-6; D is perhaps TRBD1 (6 bases). The V gene's germline CDR1 is WSHSY and CDR2 SAAADI. The CDR3 is made up of 14 amino acids. V dropped 10 bases and J dropped 3 bases, with 13 bases sitting between them. DNA of the CDR3: TGCGCCACCAAAGAGGGACACTATAATTCACCCCTCCACTTT. This encodes CATKEGHYNSPLHF.

This clone showed up just a few times. This chain links TRBV29-1 with TRBJ2-7; weak D call: TRBD2 (6 bases). Trimming left V 7 bases short and J 9 bases short, with 13 bases between. The CDR3 has 10 residues. Germline V gene data show CDR1 as SQVTM and CDR2 as ANQGSEA. The CDR3 spells CSGPVEGQYF. DNA for the CDR3: TGCAGCGGACCGGTGGAGGGGCAGTACTTC.

This sequence joins TRBV5-1 and TRBJ1-5; D gene unclear. The CDR3 has 13 residues. Germline CDR1 SGHRS, CDR2 YFSETQ. V was clipped by 5 bases and J by 5 bases, with 11 bases between them. DNA of the CDR3: TGCGCCAGCAGTGCCGGACGGGATCAGCCCCAGCATTTT. This encodes CASSAGRDQPQHF.

The J gene is TRBJ2-1, the V gene TRBV29-1; 10 positions agree with TRBD2. This CDR3 region has 16 residues. The ends lost 7 bases at V and 6 bases at J; junction bases unmatched: 15. Per germline, CDR1 SQVTM and CDR2 ANQGSEA. The CDR3 sequence: CSGITSGAALLNEQFF. Here the CDR3 DNA reads TGCAGCGGCATCACTAGCGGGGCTGCACTTCTCAATGAGCAGTTCTTC.

V gene TRBV27 combines with J gene TRBJ1-6, with D maybe TRBD1 (6 bases). The CDR3 contains 15 residues. Germline CDR1 and CDR2: MNHEY and SMNVEV (reference sequence). Trimming pared 3 bases from V and 10 bases from J, leaving 16 bases between. The CDR3 is CASSFSGGPRSPLHF. The DNA for the CDR3 is TGTGCCAGCAGTTTCTCGGGGGGCCCGCGGTCACCCCTCCACTTT.

Here the CDR3 DNA reads TGTGCCACCAGCGAGGAGCTTTTGGCGGCGGGGGTTTCAACAGATACGCAGTATTTT. Translating gives CATSEELLAAGVSTDTQYF. The chain links TRBV15 to TRBJ2-3; 7 bases fit TRBD2. From germline, CDR1 is LNHNV and CDR2 YYDKDF (reference sequence). The V segment lost 5 bases and the J segment 3 bases; nucleotides outside the gene matches: 20. This CDR3 spans 19 amino acids.

This clone was seen only a few times. The V call is TRBV20-1, the J call TRBJ2-7; D could derive from TRBD1 or TRBD2 (5 bases each). Germline loops: CDR1 DFQATT, CDR2 SNEGSKA (reference sequence). Between the trimmed V and J ends, which lost 3 bases and 6 bases, there was a span of 9 bases. The CDR3 has 11 amino acids. Written as DNA, the CDR3 is TGCAGTGCTAGCTCGGGGCGCGAGCAGTACTTC. Translating it yields CSASSGREQYF.

The J gene is TRBJ1-1, the V gene TRBV18; D remains ambiguous. The CDR3 contains 14 residues. Trimming shortened V by 4 bases and J by 0 bases, and 9 bases separated the two germline ends. Germline CDR1 and CDR2: KGHSH and LQKENI. The CDR3: CASSRSGMNTEAFF. In nucleotides, the CDR3 is TGTGCCAGCTCACGTTCCGGGATGAACACTGAAGCTTTCTTT.

V gene TRBV27 combines with J gene TRBJ1-2; maybe TRBD1 (5 bases). The germline V and J ends were trimmed by 4 bases and 2 bases, with 17 bases remaining between them. The CDR3 loop spans 16 amino acids. Germline V gene data show CDR1 as MNHEY and CDR2 as SMNVEV (reference sequence). The CDR3 DNA follows: TGTGCCAGCAGTTCCCCCTCCGGGACGGGGAACTATGGCTACACCTTC. It codes for CASSSPSGTGNYGYTF.

This clone was seen a handful of times. This chain uses TRBV28 with TRBJ2-6; 7 positions match TRBD2. The germline gives CDR1 MDHEN, CDR2 SYDVKM. This CDR3 has 15 residues. V shed 7 bases, J shed 2 bases, and the junction held 5 bases outside the gene matches. The CDR3 DNA reads TGTGCCAGCACCGACCGGGGGGCTGGGGCCAACGTCCTGACTTTC. Amino acid sequence: CASTDRGAGANVLTF.

This chain connects TRBV6-1 to TRBJ1-2; D gene unclear. This CDR3 is 13 amino acids long. Trimming took 5 bases from V and 8 from J, leaving 15 bases between them. The V gene's germline CDR1 is MNHNS and CDR2 SASEGT. The CDR3 spells CASSSRSEGGYTF. DNA of the CDR3: TGTGCCAGCAGTTCCCGATCCGAGGGAGGCTACACCTTC.

The V gene is TRBV29-1, the J gene TRBJ2-5, with unresolved D. This CDR3 contains 10 residues. V was pared by 4 bases and J by 3 bases, with 3 bases between. Germline loops: CDR1 SQVTM, CDR2 ANQGSEA. CDR3 sequence reads: CSVGEETQYF. For the CDR3, the DNA is TGCAGCGTTGGGGAAGAGACCCAGTACTTC.

The chain carries TRBV27 and TRBJ1-4, with 7 nucleotides matching TRBD1. Losses at the gene ends were 5 bases for V and 5 bases for J; bases not matched to a gene: 8. This CDR3 spans 15 amino acids. Germline values: CDR1 MNHEY, CDR2 SMNVEV (reference sequence). CDR3 sequence: CASSPRQGKNEKLFF. CDR3 bases: TGTGCCAGCAGTCCCCGACAGGGAAAGAATGAAAAACTGTTTTTT.

This rearrangement joins TRBV6-6 to TRBJ2-5; perhaps TRBD2 as D (6 bases). CDR3 length: 14 residues. Germline V lookup: CDR1 MNHNY, CDR2 SVGAGI (reference sequence). Between the trimmed V and J ends, which lost 6 bases and 2 bases, there was a span of 13 bases. The chain's CDR3 is CASRPRLEQETQYF. The DNA of the CDR3 is TGTGCCAGCAGACCGAGACTAGAACAAGAGACCCAGTACTTC.

The chain has TRBV7-3 and TRBJ1-6; no clear D. V was shortened by 1 base and J by 7 bases, with 14 bases between the two germline ends. CDR3 length equals 16 residues. Germline CDR1 SGHTA, CDR2 FQGTGA. CDR3 bases: TGTGCCAGCAGCTTAATGGATCCCGGGAACAATTCACCCCTCCACTTT. Protein sequence: CASSLMDPGNNSPLHF.

V and J are TRBV15 and TRBJ2-1; D is possibly TRBD1 (6 bases). V was pared by 0 bases and J by 4 bases, with 10 bases between. CDR3 length: 15 residues. From germline, CDR1 is LNHNV and CDR2 YYDKDF (reference sequence). The CDR3 sequence: CATSRDRGSYNEQFF. The CDR3, as DNA: TGTGCCACCAGCAGAGACAGGGGATCATACAATGAGCAGTTCTTC.

The rearrangement uses TRBV10-3 and TRBJ2-7; TRBD2 is a possible D gene (6 bases). V lost 10 bases and J 6 bases, leaving 22 bases between the germline ends. The CDR3 has 14 residues. Germline CDR1 and CDR2: ENHRY and SYGVKD. CDR3 nucleotides: TGTGCCACCGGTAGGGAGGCGGGCCCTGGCGAGCAGTACTTC. It codes for CATGREAGPGEQYF.

The gene calls are TRBV29-1 and TRBJ2-4, with D hard to call. Germline lookup yields CDR1 SQVTM and CDR2 ANQGSEA. Trimming pared 5 bases from V and 0 bases from J, leaving 11 bases between. The CDR3 sequence is 14 residues long. CDR3 loop: CSVCVSRAKNIQYF. CDR3 bases: TGCAGCGTTTGTGTAAGTCGAGCCAAAAACATTCAGTACTTC.